This T cell receptor beta chain was documented in a study of T cells in Graves' hyperthyroidism and ophthalmopathy. General study results and limits: In the blood, most expanded thyroid clonotypes above 0.001 appeared as well.

Concerning this clonotype itself: The target antigen is unknown.

From RNA transcripts, TCR beta CDR3 regions were amplified. An initial round of RT-PCR targeting the TCR CDR3 relied on the HTBI primer set. TCRdb re-called the multiplex PCR reads with MiXCR, one entry per CDR3 protein. The repertoire has approximately 690,000 distinct CDR3 sequences, less than 25% of them found once; the top ten carry approximately 30%. The study included ophthalmopathy patients with Clinical Activity Score at least 3, NOSPECS grade at least 4 and duration under 3 months. From germline, CDR1 is SEHNR and CDR2 FQNEAQ (reference sequence). CDR3 length: 14 residues. Trimming shortened V by 1 base and J by 7 bases, and 10 bases separated the two germline ends.

The sample consisted of blood. The chain couples TRBV7-9 to TRBJ1-4; D is unresolved. This TCR was sampled from a man aged 30 to 39 with Graves' ophthalmopathy. The CDR3 DNA sequence: TGTGCCAGCAGCTTAGGGCGGGCGAGTGAAAAACTGTTTTTT. Protein sequence: CASSLGRASEKLFF.